These T cell receptor beta chains were read from a single sample in a study of T cell clonotyping in hematopoietic cell transplantation. Clones were sequenced by immunoSEQ multiplex PCR, and TCRdb holds only the in-frame ones, with some missing. The table includes about 36,000 clones, around 95% detected once. The sequences come from peripheral blood mononuclear cells, collected before stem cell transplant. The receptors originated from a man between 35 and 55 years old with chronic myeloid leukemia. Some clones in this sample may be carry-over from other donors' samples. The CDR3 runs from the conserved cysteine through the conserved F or W. The order of the fields is V gene, J gene, CDR3 protein.

v_gene: TRBV30; j_gene: TRBJ1-2; CDR3aa: CAWSDPSFVYGYTF
v_gene: TRBV28; j_gene: TRBJ1-3; CDR3aa: CASSRQGSTIYF
v_gene: TRBV7-8; j_gene: TRBJ2-5; CDR3aa: CASSSYRGSLETQYF
v_gene: TRBV4-1; j_gene: TRBJ2-7; CDR3aa: CASSQGSGAYEQYF
v_gene: TRBV6-1; j_gene: TRBJ2-7; CDR3aa: CASRSLRTEQYF
v_gene: TRBV4-1; j_gene: TRBJ2-5; CDR3aa: CASSLERGETQYF
v_gene: TRBV30; j_gene: TRBJ1-1; CDR3aa: CAWMGSWNTEAFF
v_gene: TRBV27; j_gene: TRBJ1-1; CDR3aa: CASKTGNTEAFF
v_gene: TRBV11-2; j_gene: TRBJ2-2; CDR3aa: CASSLLGGVGTGELFF
v_gene: TRBV11-2; j_gene: TRBJ1-1; CDR3aa: CASSLAWGKDTEAFF
v_gene: TRBV2; j_gene: TRBJ1-2; CDR3aa: CASSPDRGRGYTF
v_gene: TRBV4-1; j_gene: TRBJ1-6; CDR3aa: CASSRELLAGYNSPLHF
v_gene: TRBV9; j_gene: TRBJ2-2; CDR3aa: CASSLTGIDANTGELFF
v_gene: TRBV4-2; j_gene: TRBJ1-2; CDR3aa: CASSLQGNYGYTF
v_gene: TRBV4-3; j_gene: TRBJ1-2; CDR3aa: CASSHWSSPDRANYGYTF
v_gene: TRBV4-2; j_gene: TRBJ2-7; CDR3aa: CASSQDETGGYEQYF
v_gene: TRBV4-3; j_gene: TRBJ1-1; CDR3aa: CASSQDPGQNTEAFF
v_gene: TRBV11-1; j_gene: TRBJ2-7; CDR3aa: CASSFQGESYEQYF
v_gene: TRBV4-2; j_gene: TRBJ2-3; CDR3aa: CASSPPGAADGDTQYF
v_gene: TRBV5-6; j_gene: TRBJ2-3; CDR3aa: CASSTHTDTQYF
v_gene: TRBV18; j_gene: TRBJ1-3; CDR3aa: CASSPGNTIYF
v_gene: TRBV7-2; j_gene: TRBJ1-1; CDR3aa: CASSLMGVGGTEAFF
v_gene: TRBV6-6; j_gene: TRBJ1-2; CDR3aa: CASSSPGENGYTF
v_gene: TRBV2; j_gene: TRBJ2-7; CDR3aa: CASSRRREMTAYEQYF
v_gene: TRBV7-2; j_gene: TRBJ2-7; CDR3aa: CASSLKLISTGSLSYEQYF
v_gene: TRBV6-4; j_gene: TRBJ2-2; CDR3aa: CASSGLVGTGELFF
v_gene: TRBV9; j_gene: TRBJ1-2; CDR3aa: CASSVWEGGGDYGYTF
v_gene: TRBV30; j_gene: TRBJ2-1; CDR3aa: CAWVPLGGGQFF
v_gene: TRBV28; j_gene: TRBJ2-5; CDR3aa: CASSIGGGRMGETQYF
v_gene: TRBV9; j_gene: TRBJ1-1; CDR3aa: CASSVARENTEAFF
v_gene: TRBV19; j_gene: TRBJ2-3; CDR3aa: CASRSFRGPDTQYF
v_gene: TRBV28; j_gene: TRBJ1-5; CDR3aa: CASRPQKMDRLYSNQPQHF
v_gene: TRBV7-2; j_gene: TRBJ1-2; CDR3aa: CASSSLLQGAYGYTF
v_gene: TRBV28; j_gene: TRBJ2-2; CDR3aa: CASSFRTPGELFF
v_gene: TRBV4-1; j_gene: TRBJ2-1; CDR3aa: CASSHAAGGQSYNEQFF
v_gene: TRBV6-4; j_gene: TRBJ2-3; CDR3aa: CASSDSPDSTDTQYF
v_gene: TRBV28; j_gene: TRBJ1-1; CDR3aa: CASSSGTGVSEAFF
v_gene: TRBV12-5; j_gene: TRBJ1-1; CDR3aa: CASGLVNPGQQVRLGTEAFF
v_gene: TRBV5-8; j_gene: TRBJ2-3; CDR3aa: CASSSRTSTDTQYF
v_gene: TRBV27; j_gene: TRBJ2-7; CDR3aa: CASSQGTGEGNEQYF
v_gene: TRBV5-1; j_gene: TRBJ2-7; CDR3aa: CASSLGQESYEQYF
v_gene: TRBV11-3; j_gene: TRBJ1-6; CDR3aa: CASSLSTDSPLHF
v_gene: TRBV19; j_gene: TRBJ1-3; CDR3aa: CASSMAQGPGNTIYF
v_gene: TRBV6-5; j_gene: TRBJ2-5; CDR3aa: CASKLAGAETQYF